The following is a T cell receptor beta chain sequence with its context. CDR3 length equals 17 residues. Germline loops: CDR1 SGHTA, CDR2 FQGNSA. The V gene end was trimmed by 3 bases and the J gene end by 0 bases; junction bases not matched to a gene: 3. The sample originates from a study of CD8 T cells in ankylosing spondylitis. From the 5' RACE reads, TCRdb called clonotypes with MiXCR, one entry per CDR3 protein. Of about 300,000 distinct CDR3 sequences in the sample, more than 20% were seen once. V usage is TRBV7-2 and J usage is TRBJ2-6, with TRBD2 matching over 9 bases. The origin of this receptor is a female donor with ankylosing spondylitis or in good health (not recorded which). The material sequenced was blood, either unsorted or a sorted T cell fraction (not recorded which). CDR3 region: CASSFGAGGSGANVLTF. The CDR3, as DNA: TGTGCCAGCAGCTTTGGAGCGGGAGGCTCTGGGGCCAACGTCCTGACTTTC.